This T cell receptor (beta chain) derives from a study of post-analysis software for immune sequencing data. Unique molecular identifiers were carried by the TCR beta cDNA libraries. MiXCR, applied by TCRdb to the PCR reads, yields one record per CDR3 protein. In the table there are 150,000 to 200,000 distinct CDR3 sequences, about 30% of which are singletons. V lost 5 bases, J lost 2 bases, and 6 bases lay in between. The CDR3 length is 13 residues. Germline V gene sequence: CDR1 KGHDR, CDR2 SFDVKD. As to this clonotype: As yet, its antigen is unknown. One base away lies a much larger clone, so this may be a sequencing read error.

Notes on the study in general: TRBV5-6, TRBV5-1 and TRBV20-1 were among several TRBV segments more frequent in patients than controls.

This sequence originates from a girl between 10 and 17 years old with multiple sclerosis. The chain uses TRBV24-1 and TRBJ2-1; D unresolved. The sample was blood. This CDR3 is CATSGSPYNEQFF. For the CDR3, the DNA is TGTGCCACCAGTGGGAGCCCCTACAATGAGCAGTTCTTC.